These T cell receptor beta chains were read from a single sample in a study of Graves' ophthalmopathy and Graves' hyperthyroidism. TCRdb itself ran the multiplex PCR reads through MiXCR, one entry per CDR3 protein. The data show hundreds of thousands of distinct CDR3 sequences, just over 40% seen once. Sequencing was done on a sample of peripheral blood. The receptors here all came from an adult man with Graves' ophthalmopathy. Each CDR3 is given without its conserved first and last residue. Fields, in order: V gene, D gene, CDR3 protein. The D gene is left open where the match is weak.

TRBV4-1	TRBD2	ASNQGLTGGSSYEQY
TRBV7-2	TRBD2	ASSLTASGSGETQY
TRBV19	-	ASSVWVTTSQETQY
TRBV5-1	TRBD1	ASSGLQGAAEAF
TRBV7-6	TRBD2	ASSPETSGECIEQF
TRBV10-3	TRBD1	AISAPTGGTEQY
TRBV12-3/TRBV12-4	-	ASSSGAERDQPQH
TRBV5-5	TRBD1	ASSSRGPGANVLT
TRBV6-5	TRBD1	ASRRGQVRSEKLF
TRBV11-2	-	ASSTDPGRARAEAF
TRBV10-3	TRBD2	AISRRGLAEETQY
TRBV12-3/TRBV12-4	TRBD2	ASSPTSGAWEQY
TRBV5-8	-	ASSWDNQETQY
TRBV4-1	-	ASSQDRLGHPQY
TRBV20-1	TRBD1	SALASSVDRDYGYT
TRBV29-1	-	SVEDLGGLGYEQY
TRBV2	-	ASSAQRGEGSPLH
TRBV10-3	TRBD1	ASSDGTGSGSETQY
TRBV10-3	TRBD1	ASSYGTGYEQY
TRBV5-1	TRBD1	ASRLGRDRRTYEQY
TRBV2	-	ASSSGRASTEAF
TRBV6-6	-	ASSGRPGQSYEQY
TRBV27	-	ASKSRVYPYGYT
TRBV7-9	TRBD1	ASSSHSGQGSYEQY
TRBV11-2	-	ASRPRGVSEETQY
TRBV20-1	-	SAPKGATLH
TRBV7-8	-	ASSLVPAANTGELF
TRBV7-2	-	ASKNPGSTEAF
TRBV20-1	TRBD2	SARQGLAGYEQY
TRBV19	-	ASSAQDGSGGYT
TRBV29-1	-	SGQETQY
TRBV10-3	-	AISPERGTEAF
TRBV7-9	-	ASSPQTANTGELF
TRBV10-3	-	AGSPKNSNQPQH
TRBV5-6	TRBD1	ASSLGPGGNEQY
TRBV24-1	TRBD1	ATRPRRDRVSGELF
TRBV12-3/TRBV12-4	TRBD1	ASNQNRGTGNTIY
TRBV5-1	TRBD2	ASSLGLAGFAQETQY
TRBV7-9	-	ASSEGGQQF
TRBV2	-	ASSEWAGSPLH
TRBV25-1	TRBD2	ASRLASGRSSYEQY
TRBV7-9	-	ASSVDRVGTGELF
TRBV25-1	-	ASSASLQSYEQY
TRBV5-1	-	ASSPRDTRREAF
TRBV25-1	TRBD1	ASLSSGGQGIGYT
TRBV20-1	-	SARAGLTEAF
TRBV2	-	ASSGSGHSNQPQH
TRBV4-1	-	ASSHRDGSRETQY
TRBV5-6	-	ASSHKTQGLLKGYT
TRBV29-1	TRBD1	SVGQGVDTEAF
TRBV25-1	TRBD1	ASTQQGAGGTYEQY
TRBV29-1	TRBD2	SVEDPSGRGTGELF
TRBV9	-	ASSEGLAGYT